These 18 T cell receptor beta chains share one sample of origin, sequenced in a study of T cells after posttransplantation cyclophosphamide. Profiled with immunoSEQ multiplex PCR; TCRdb holds only in-frame clones, not every one. The sample has 25,000 or so clones, roughly 83% seen once; the top ten hold around 6.5%. Sequencing was done on a sample of PBMCs. These receptors were obtained from a woman in her sixties or seventies with a blood cancer, CMV-positive, and with a related stem cell donor.

The chain carries TRBV19 and TRBJ2-7; 8 bases agree with TRBD2. The trim removed 5 bases at V and 0 bases at J, leaving 3 bases unmatched. The CDR3 has 14 amino acids. Germline-derived CDR1 and CDR2 are LNHDA and SQIVND (reference sequence). CDR3 region: CASSLSGGSYEQYF. In DNA, the CDR3 is TGTGCCAGTAGTTTGAGCGGGGGCTCCTACGAGCAGTACTTC.

This chain uses TRBV6-5 with TRBJ2-2, with a possible D match to TRBD1 (6 bases). Germline V CDR1 and CDR2: MNHEY, SVGAGI. This CDR3 spans 15 amino acids. Trimming left V 7 bases short and J 1 base short, with 13 bases between. The CDR3 sequence is CASMVTGWNTGELFF. The CDR3, as DNA: TGTGCCAGCATGGTGACAGGCTGGAACACCGGGGAGCTGTTTTTT.

This clone was seen once. DNA of the CDR3: TGTGCCAGCAGCCTAACTAGCGCCCCCCAAGAGACCCAGTACTTC. As protein: CASSLTSAPQETQYF. This chain links TRBV5-4 with TRBJ2-5; 7 positions agree with TRBD2. This CDR3 has 15 residues. V was clipped by 4 bases and J by 1 base; unmatched bases: 7. Germline CDR1 is SGHNT and CDR2 is YYREEE (reference sequence).

V and J are TRBV5-8 and TRBJ2-1; maybe TRBD2 (6 bases). The CDR3 totals 13 residues. Germline CDR1 and CDR2: SGHTS and YDEGEE. Trimming cost V 4 bases and J 12 bases, with 17 bases left between them. CDR3 amino acids: CASSPSAGWGQFF. The CDR3 DNA follows: TGTGCCAGCAGCCCCTCCGCGGGGTGGGGGCAGTTCTTC. Together with reference TRBV5-8 and TRBJ2-1, the CDR3 gives the full variable domain: EAGVTQSPTHLIKTRGQQATLRCSPISGHTSVYWYQQALGLGLQFLLWYDEGEERNRGNFPPRFSGRQFPNYSSELNVNALELEDSALYLCASSPSAGWGQFFGPGTRLTVL.

CDR3 DNA sequence: TGTGCCAGCAGCTTGAAGGGCACAGGGGGCGTGGGCAATGAGCAGTTCTTC. As protein: CASSLKGTGGVGNEQFF. The J gene is TRBJ2-1, the V gene TRBV5-5, with 9 bases lining up with TRBD1. This CDR3 has 17 residues. Germline-derived CDR1 and CDR2 are SGHKS and YYEKEE (reference sequence). The V and J ends lost 1 base and 6 bases, in that order; junction bases with no gene match: 11.

V gene TRBV7-9 combines with J gene TRBJ2-2, with TRBD1 matching over 7 bases. The J segment lost 5 bases and the V segment lost 1 base, leaving 10 bases of the junction unmatched. Germline lookup yields CDR1 SEHNR and CDR2 FQNEAQ (reference sequence). CDR3 length: 17 amino acids. The chain's CDR3 is CASSLDSFTGETGELFF. In nucleotides, the CDR3 is TGTGCCAGCAGCTTAGATTCTTTTACAGGGGAAACCGGGGAGCTGTTTTTT.

The rearrangement uses TRBV5-5 and TRBJ1-5; D remains ambiguous. This CDR3 comprises 14 residues. Germline V gene lookup returns CDR1 SGHKS and CDR2 YYEKEE (reference sequence). Trimming removed 0 bases from V and 11 bases from J, with 15 bases in between. CDR3 protein: CASSLGTAAGAQHF. The CDR3 nucleotides read TGTGCCAGCAGCTTGGGGACGGCCGCGGGAGCCCAGCATTTT.

The J gene is TRBJ2-1, the V gene TRBV11-2; D is uncertain. V was pared by 1 base and J by 3 bases, with 7 bases between. This CDR3 spans 14 amino acids. CDR1 and CDR2 from the germline V gene are SGHAT and FQNNGV. CDR3 coding DNA: TGTGCCAGCAGCTTAGCGGGTGTCTACAATGAGCAGTTCTTC. The encoded protein is CASSLAGVYNEQFF.

V and J are TRBV28 and TRBJ2-5; D is perhaps TRBD2 (6 bases). The DNA end is more similar to TRBJ2-7, so the J call may be wrong. Per the germline V gene, CDR1 is MDHEN and CDR2 is SYDVKM. The CDR3 is made up of 14 amino acids. The CDR3 region is CASSLPLGGNEQYF. CDR3 sequence (DNA): TGTGCCAGCAGTTTACCCTTGGGCGGGAACGAGCAGTACTTC.

The chain carries TRBV15 and TRBJ2-1; D is ambiguous. CDR3 length: 14 amino acids. In germline, CDR1 is LNHNV, CDR2 YYDKDF (reference sequence). V shed 0 bases and J shed 2 bases, with 5 bases lying between them. CDR3 protein: CATSRDRAYNEQFF. In DNA form, the CDR3 reads TGTGCCACCAGCAGAGATCGAGCCTACAATGAGCAGTTCTTC. Full variable domain (rest looked up from reference TRBV15 and TRBJ2-1): DAMVIQNPRYQVTQFGKPVTLSCSQTLNHNVMYWYQQKSSQAPKLLFHYYDKDFNNEADTPDNFQSRRPNTSFCFLDIRSPGLGDTAMYLCATSRDRAYNEQFFGPGTRLTVL.

The chain links TRBV9 to TRBJ2-7, with TRBD2 identical over 10 bases. The ends lost 2 bases at V and 3 bases at J; junction bases unmatched: 5. This CDR3 is built from 15 residues. Germline V gene lookup returns CDR1 SGDLS and CDR2 YYNGEE. CDR3 loop: CASSVGTSANYEQYF. The DNA for the CDR3 is TGTGCCAGCAGCGTGGGGACTAGCGCCAACTACGAGCAGTACTTC.

The chain is built from TRBV19 and TRBJ2-3; TRBD2 matches at 8 bases. The V gene's germline CDR1 is LNHDA and CDR2 SQIVND (reference sequence). The CDR3 runs to 15 residues. J was trimmed by 1 base and V by 3 bases; bases with no gene match: 3. For the CDR3, the DNA is TGTGCCAGTAGTATCGCAGCGGGAGGCACAGATACGCAGTATTTT. Its protein is CASSIAAGGTDTQYF.

This chain connects TRBV30 to TRBJ2-1; 7 positions agree with TRBD2. With 3 bases clipped from V and 5 bases from J, the junction kept 4 bases outside the gene matches. The CDR3 has 13 amino acids. CDR1 and CDR2 from the germline V gene are GTSNPN and SVGIG (reference sequence). CDR3 in amino acids: CAWRRAGNNEQFF. CDR3 coding DNA: TGTGCCTGGAGACGAGCGGGAAACAATGAGCAGTTCTTC. The entire variable domain, with the rest obtained from reference TRBV30 and TRBJ2-1, is as follows: SQTIHQWPATLVQPVGSPLSLECTVEGTSNPNLYWYRQAAGRGLQLLFYSVGIGQISSEVPQNLSASRPQDRQFILSSKKLLLSDSGFYLCAWRRAGNNEQFFGPGTRLTVL.

This clone showed up just a few times. The chain links TRBV2 to TRBJ2-7, with D maybe TRBD2 (6 bases). Germline CDR1 SNHLY, CDR2 FYNNEI. V was clipped by 6 bases and J by 2 bases, with 14 bases between them. The CDR3 totals 14 residues. The CDR3 sequence is CASRRGREAYEQYF. CDR3 bases: TGTGCCAGCAGGCGGGGAAGGGAGGCCTACGAGCAGTACTTC.

The rearrangement links TRBV29-1 to TRBJ2-2, with TRBD2 matching over 10 bases. Germline trimming cut 7 bases from V and 4 bases from J; bases unmatched to any gene: 3. The CDR3 spans 13 residues. The V gene's germline CDR1 is SQVTM and CDR2 ANQGSEA. The CDR3 loop is CSARTSGTGELFF. In nucleotides, the CDR3 is TGCAGCGCGAGGACTAGCGGCACCGGGGAGCTGTTTTTT.

The chain has TRBV25-1 and TRBJ1-2; maybe TRBD1 (5 bases). Looked up from germline, CDR1 is MGHDK and CDR2 is SYGVNS. This CDR3 is built from 11 residues. The V end lost 5 bases, the J end lost 8 bases, and 9 bases lay between the germline ends. This CDR3 reads CASSRGAGYTF. The DNA of the CDR3 is TGTGCCAGCAGTAGGGGTGCAGGCTACACCTTC.

In this sample, this clone turned up a few times. This chain connects TRBV30 to TRBJ1-1; D not resolved. Germline V gives CDR1 GTSNPN, CDR2 SVGIG (reference sequence). The CDR3 covers 12 residues. Trimming removed 1 base at V and 10 bases at J, with 13 bases between. The CDR3 coding sequence is TGTGCCTGGAGTGCCACTTTTGGGAGAGCTTTCTTT. Its translation: CAWSATFGRAFF.

V usage is TRBV7-9 and J usage is TRBJ2-1, with 13 positions matching TRBD2. J lost 9 bases, V lost 3 bases, and 8 bases had no gene match. The V gene's germline CDR1 is SEHNR and CDR2 FQNEAQ (reference sequence). The CDR3 sequence is 16 residues long. DNA of the CDR3: TGTGCCAGCAGCTTGACTAGCGGGAGGCTTGGTGGTGAGCAGTTCTTC. Its translation: CASSLTSGRLGGEQFF.